This entry lists 10 T cell receptor beta chains sequenced from one sample in a study of blood T cell repertoires in COVID-19 (dated by TCRdb to between 2020 and 2021). The library was produced with the immunoSEQ multiplex PCR assay. This immuneACCESS table, as held by TCRdb, lists in-frame sequences with V and J called but not all clones. Of the missing ones, under half trace to an unresolved V gene in checked studies; the others have no known cause. Within this sample are about 280,000 clones, with roughly 90% of them counted one time only. Of the sample, around 1.7% falls within the top ten clones. The material sequenced was PBMCs or T cells enriched from blood (not recorded which). Every receptor here comes from a woman aged 18-30 years with acute COVID-19.

This rearrangement joins TRBV19 to TRBJ1-3; D is unresolved. Per the germline V gene, CDR1 is LNHDA and CDR2 is SQIVND (reference sequence). V was clipped by 3 bases and J by 1 base, with 16 bases between them. The CDR3 extends over 17 amino acids. The CDR3 coding sequence is TGTGCCAGTAGTATTACCCGGACCGGGGTATCTGGAAACACCATATATTTT. It encodes CASSITRTGVSGNTIYF.

V gene TRBV6-5 combines with J gene TRBJ1-3; TRBD1 matches 8 bases. The CDR3 has 16 amino acids. The trim removed 4 bases at V and 0 bases at J, leaving 5 bases unmatched. In germline, CDR1 is MNHEY, CDR2 SVGAGI. The CDR3 nucleotides are TGTGCCAGCAGTTTACAGGGGGTAAACTCTGGAAACACCATATATTTT. Translated: CASSLQGVNSGNTIYF.

V and J are TRBV6-2 or TRBV6-3 and TRBJ1-2, with TRBD1 identical over 8 bases. Germline CDR1 and CDR2: MNHEY and SVGEGT. The V segment lost 0 bases and the J segment 4 bases; nucleotides outside the gene matches: 13. This CDR3 is built from 18 residues. This CDR3 is CASSYSSRGLSSSYGYTF. The DNA of the CDR3 is TGTGCCAGCAGTTACTCGTCCAGGGGGCTCTCCTCGTCCTATGGCTACACCTTC.

The V gene is TRBV24-1, the J gene TRBJ2-6; TRBD1 is a possible D gene (5 bases). The CDR3 has 16 amino acids. CDR1 KGHDR and CDR2 SFDVKD come from the germline V gene. The V end was cut by 5 bases, the J end by 0 bases, with 10 bases between. The CDR3 loop reads CATSGGENSGANVLTF. The CDR3 region has the DNA TGTGCCACCAGTGGGGGCGAAAACTCTGGGGCCAACGTCCTGACTTTC.

The chain couples TRBV15 to TRBJ2-5, with D maybe TRBD1 (6 bases). CDR3 size: 13 residues. Germline V gene data show CDR1 as LNHNV and CDR2 as YYDKDF (reference sequence). Trimming stripped 8 bases from V and 4 bases from J, with 14 bases between. The CDR3 DNA reads TGTGCCACCGCACAGGGATTAAGAGAGACCCAGTACTTC. It is translated as CATAQGLRETQYF.

This clone was detected a few times. The gene calls are TRBV6-5 and TRBJ2-7, with no clear D. Trimming took off 8 bases at V and 2 bases at J, with 16 bases between the two ends. In germline, CDR1 is MNHEY, CDR2 SVGAGI. The CDR3 spans 14 residues. CDR3 in DNA: TGTGCCAGCGAGGAGATTAAGTCCGCCTACGAGCAGTACTTC. Translating it yields CASEEIKSAYEQYF.

For this clone: This specimen includes other DNA sequences encoding the same CDR3. The chain has TRBV28 and TRBJ1-1, with no clear D. V lost 2 bases and J lost 3, with 13 bases in between. Germline loops: CDR1 MDHEN, CDR2 SYDVKM. The CDR3 has 15 residues. CDR3 in amino acids: CASSLPSSGDTEAFF. CDR3 in DNA: TGTGCCAGCAGTTTACCTTCCTCAGGTGACACTGAAGCTTTCTTT.

J is TRBJ2-1 and V is TRBV4-1; 12 nucleotides line up with TRBD2. V gave up 1 base and J gave up 4 bases; unmatched junction bases: 8. Germline V gene lookup returns CDR1 MGHRA and CDR2 YSYEKL. This CDR3 has 18 amino acids. The CDR3 sequence is CASSQGRRLAGVYNEQFF. Written as DNA, the CDR3 is TGCGCCAGCAGCCAAGGGCGAAGACTAGCGGGAGTGTACAATGAGCAGTTCTTC.

The chain uses TRBV20-1 and TRBJ1-5; the D is unclear. Per germline, CDR1 DFQATT and CDR2 SNEGSKA (reference sequence). The CDR3 length is 14 residues. The V end was cut by 3 bases, the J end by 1 base, with 10 bases between. For the CDR3, the DNA is TGCAGTGCTAGTTGGCCGCAGAGCAATCAGCCCCAGCATTTT. Protein product: CSASWPQSNQPQHF.

The chain has TRBV7-2 and TRBJ2-1; 12 bases are shared with TRBD2. Germline V gene lookup returns CDR1 SGHTA and CDR2 FQGNSA. Unmatched junction bases numbered 4, after V lost 5 bases and J lost 5 bases. The CDR3 loop spans 15 amino acids. In DNA, the CDR3 is TGTGCCAGCAGCACTCTAGCGGGAGGGGACAATGAGCAGTTCTTC. It translates to CASSTLAGGDNEQFF.